This T cell receptor (beta chain) was sequenced in a study of shared clonotypes between healthy human individuals. Study as a whole: For every donor, three CD4 naive, three CD4 memory, two CD8 naive and one CD8 memory plates were used.

Assay: immunoSEQ multiplex PCR; the TCRdb copy retains only in-frame clones and omits some. This table holds nearly 600,000 clones, around 95% found once. The CDR3 loop spans 16 amino acids. Unmatched junction bases numbered 7, after V lost 6 bases and J lost 1 base. CDR1 is SEHNR and CDR2 is FQNEAQ in the germline V gene (reference sequence). Naive-designated CD8 cells lacked CD45RO, were positively enriched for CCR7, and omitted terminally differentiated effector memory CD45RA+ cells. Sequencing was carried out using naive CD8+ T cells sorted from blood. The rearrangement joins TRBV7-9 to TRBJ2-1, with 9 bases aligning to TRBD2. The TCR originated in a woman in her twenties or thirties in good health. Here the CDR3 reads CASSPFSGSSYNEQFF. CDR3 coding DNA: TGTGCCAGCAGTCCTTTTAGCGGGAGTTCCTACAATGAGCAGTTCTTC.